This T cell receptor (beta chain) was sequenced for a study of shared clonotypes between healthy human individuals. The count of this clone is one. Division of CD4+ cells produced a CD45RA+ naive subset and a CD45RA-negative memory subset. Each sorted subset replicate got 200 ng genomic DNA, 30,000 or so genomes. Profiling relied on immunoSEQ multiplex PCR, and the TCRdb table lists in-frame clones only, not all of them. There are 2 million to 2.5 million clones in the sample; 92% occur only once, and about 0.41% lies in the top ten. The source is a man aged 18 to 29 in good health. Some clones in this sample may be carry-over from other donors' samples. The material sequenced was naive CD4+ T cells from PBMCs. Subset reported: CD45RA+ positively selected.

The CDR3 loop is CASSLPPHWKGSYEQYF. In DNA, the CDR3 is TGTGCCAGCAGTTTACCCCCCCACTGGAAAGGGAGTTACGAGCAGTACTTC. This sequence joins TRBV28 and TRBJ2-7; D might be TRBD2 (5 bases). There are 17 residues in the CDR3. Trimming cost V 2 bases and J 4 bases, with 21 bases left between them. From germline, CDR1 is MDHEN and CDR2 SYDVKM.